A selection of T cell receptor beta chains follows, all from one sample in a study of response to subunit inactivated influenza vaccine. TCRdb reanalysed the RT-PCR reads using MiXCR and keeps one entry per CDR3 protein. This table holds over 450,000 distinct CDR3 sequences, 13% found once. This material consisted of PBMCs from blood, taken more than 35 days after vaccination. The source of these receptors is a man between 45 and 60 years old who received an inactivated influenza vaccine. Both conserved end residues are part of each CDR3. D genes are given only for firm matches. A clone size is listed for some rows: how often the clone was seen (once, few, many), or a class if it is expanded.

many	TRBV29-1	-	12	TRBJ1-1	CSVFGGNTEAFF	TGCAGCGTTTTCGGGGGGAACACTGAAGCTTTCTTT
-	TRBV20-1	TRBD2	18	TRBJ2-7	CSARGRLAGGSSSYEQYF	TGCAGTGCTAGAGGTAGGCTAGCGGGAGGTTCCAGCTCCTACGAGCAGTACTTC
few	TRBV29-1	-	10	TRBJ1-1	CSVERVEAFF	TGCAGCGTTGAACGGGTGGAAGCTTTCTTT
few	TRBV27	-	14	TRBJ2-5	CASSLIGDRETQYF	TGTGCCAGCAGTTTAATCGGGGACCGAGAGACCCAGTACTTC
many	TRBV29-1	TRBD1	13	TRBJ2-5	CSVTETGTETQYF	TGCAGCGTGACCGAGACAGGGACGGAGACCCAGTACTTC
-	TRBV7-2	-	13	TRBJ2-1	CASSQYEGNEQFF	TGTGCCAGCAGCCAATATGAGGGCAATGAGCAGTTCTTC
few	TRBV11-2	-	14	TRBJ2-7	CASSLSIQRSEQYF	TGTGCCAGCAGCTTATCGATCCAAAGGAGCGAGCAGTACTTC
-	TRBV20-1	-	12	TRBJ1-2	CSARGQLYGYTF	TGCAGTGCGAGGGGACAACTCTATGGCTACACCTTC
many	TRBV25-1	TRBD1	15	TRBJ2-5	CASSDSRQGSETQYF	TGTGCCAGCAGTGATTCACGACAGGGCTCAGAGACCCAGTACTTC
many	TRBV7-9	TRBD1	15	TRBJ2-1	CASSLEGGPNNEQFF	TGTGCCAGCAGCTTAGAAGGGGGCCCTAACAATGAGCAGTTCTTC
many	TRBV12-3/TRBV12-4	-	15	TRBJ2-5	CASSPSGWGQETQYF	TGTGCCAGCAGTCCAAGCGGCTGGGGTCAAGAGACCCAGTACTTC
-	TRBV4-1	-	17	TRBJ2-2	CASSPSVGRGFTGELFF	TGCGCCAGCAGCCCGTCGGTCGGGCGGGGTTTCACCGGGGAGCTGTTTTTT
few	TRBV27	-	17	TRBJ1-4	CASSADRPPGSGEKLFF	TGTGCCAGCAGTGCTGACCGGCCTCCGGGTTCGGGTGAAAAACTGTTTTTT
few	TRBV5-1	TRBD1	16	TRBJ2-2	CASSRRQGEITGELFF	TGCGCCAGCAGCAGGCGACAGGGAGAGATCACCGGGGAGCTGTTTTTT
few	TRBV7-9	-	14	TRBJ1-1	CASSPPYQNTEAFF	TGTGCCAGCAGTCCACCTTATCAGAACACTGAAGCTTTCTTT
few	TRBV15	-	18	TRBJ2-2	CATSRDQRTGALPGELFF	TGTGCCACCAGCAGAGATCAGCGTACGGGGGCGCTCCCCGGGGAGCTGTTTTTT
many	TRBV29-1	-	12	TRBJ2-1	CSVVRGWNEQFF	TGCAGCGTTGTCAGGGGATGGAATGAGCAGTTCTTC
-	TRBV5-1	TRBD2	15	TRBJ2-7	CASRSDSGSVYEQYF	TGCGCCAGCAGGAGCGATAGCGGGAGTGTCTACGAGCAGTACTTC
-	TRBV3-1	-	17	TRBJ2-3	CASSHRGTPESTDTQYF	TGTGCCAGCAGCCACAGAGGGACTCCAGAAAGCACAGATACGCAGTATTTT
many	TRBV11-2	-	15	TRBJ2-7	CASSLGGASSYEQYF	TGTGCCAGCAGCTTGGGGGGGGCCAGCTCCTACGAGCAGTACTTC
-	TRBV7-9	-	14	TRBJ1-1	CASSSAYLNTEAFF	TGTGCCAGCAGCTCCGCCTACTTGAACACTGAAGCTTTCTTT
many	TRBV5-1	-	14	TRBJ2-5	CASSGGLGRETQYF	TGCGCCAGCAGCGGAGGACTCGGGCGAGAGACCCAGTACTTC
few	TRBV10-3	TRBD2	15	TRBJ2-5	CAISFRTSGNETQYF	TGTGCCATCAGTTTTCGGACTAGCGGGAATGAGACCCAGTACTTC
-	TRBV3-1	-	14	TRBJ1-1	CASSLRDINTEAFF	TGTGCCAGCAGCCTCCGGGACATAAACACTGAAGCTTTCTTT
many	TRBV6-5	-	16	TRBJ2-7	CASSYSLGHRSYEQYF	TGTGCCAGCAGTTACTCGTTGGGGCATAGGAGCTACGAGCAGTACTTC
-	TRBV2	TRBD1	14	TRBJ2-1	CASGFRDRTGEQFF	TGTGCCAGCGGATTCCGGGACAGGACGGGTGAGCAGTTCTTC
many	TRBV4-3	-	13	TRBJ1-1	CASSARLDTEAFF	TGCGCCAGCAGCGCTCGCCTGGACACTGAAGCTTTCTTT
few	TRBV7-9	-	15	TRBJ2-7	CASSLEGRYRSEQYF	TGTGCCAGCAGCTTAGAGGGGCGTTACAGGAGCGAGCAGTACTTC
few	TRBV12-3/TRBV12-4	-	17	TRBJ1-1	CASSQEVAGPTGTEAFF	TGTGCCAGCAGCCAGGAAGTGGCAGGGCCCACGGGGACTGAAGCTTTCTTT
many	TRBV10-3	-	17	TRBJ2-7	CAISALPPGVLGDEQYF	TGTGCCATCAGTGCTCTTCCCCCGGGGGTATTGGGCGACGAGCAGTACTTC
-	TRBV4-1	TRBD2	18	TRBJ2-1	CASSQGVAGGRSYNEQFF	TGCGCCAGCAGCCAAGGCGTAGCGGGGGGCCGCTCCTACAATGAGCAGTTCTTC
-	TRBV2	-	15	TRBJ1-5	CASSEARGHHQPQHF	TGTGCCAGCAGTGAAGCACGGGGGCACCATCAGCCCCAGCATTTT
few	TRBV10-3	TRBD1	14	TRBJ2-1	CATKRTGEWGEQFF	TGTGCCACTAAACGGACAGGGGAATGGGGTGAGCAGTTCTTC
-	TRBV5-1	TRBD2	16	TRBJ2-1	CASSLGLAGGWYEQFF	TGCGCCAGCAGCTTGGGTCTAGCGGGAGGTTGGTATGAGCAGTTCTTC
few	TRBV5-1	-	14	TRBJ2-3	CASSGHFDTDTQYF	TGCGCCAGCAGCGGACACTTTGACACAGATACGCAGTATTTT
few	TRBV20-1	TRBD2	13	TRBJ2-7	CSVLTSGGYEQYF	TGCAGTGTGTTGACTAGCGGGGGCTACGAGCAGTACTTC
few	TRBV7-9	TRBD2	16	TRBJ2-7	CASSSLGERGIYEQYF	TGTGCCAGCAGCTCCTTGGGAGAGCGGGGGATTTACGAGCAGTACTTC
few	TRBV5-1	-	15	TRBJ1-4	CASSLGTGRDEKLFF	TGCGCCAGCAGCTTGGGCACTGGGAGGGATGAAAAACTGTTTTTT
-	TRBV7-9	-	12	TRBJ1-6	CASSLEQGSLHF	TGTGCCAGCAGCTTAGAGCAGGGGTCCCTCCACTTT
-	TRBV2	-	14	TRBJ2-7	CASEGSGAPREQYF	TGTGCCAGCGAAGGGTCGGGGGCGCCGCGGGAGCAGTACTTC
-	TRBV6-2/TRBV6-3	-	14	TRBJ1-1	CASSYFGRNTEAFF	TGTGCCAGCAGTTACTTTGGTAGAAACACTGAAGCTTTCTTT
-	TRBV18	-	14	TRBJ2-7	CASSPGRTAYEQYF	TGTGCCAGCTCACCAGGGCGGACCGCTTACGAGCAGTACTTC
-	TRBV6-1	-	14	TRBJ2-1	CASSRQAFGNEQFF	TGTGCCTCCTCTCGGCAGGCGTTCGGCAATGAGCAGTTCTTC